This is a list of T cell receptor beta chains from one sample in a study of blood T cells in healthy people across ages. In TCRdb, the 5' RACE reads were re-called with MiXCR into one record per CDR3 protein. The data show about 1.4 million distinct CDR3 sequences, around 59% seen once. Sequencing used blood. These receptors all stem from a young man in good health. Each CDR3 is given with its conserved first and last residue. The D gene is left open where the match is weak. The size of a clone is reported for some rows only, either as once, few or many, or as a class for expanded clones.

v_gene	abundance	d_gene	j_gene	CDR3aa	CDR3nt
TRBV10-3	few	NA	TRBJ2-1	CAISEDEGEQFF	TGTGCCATCAGTGAAGATGAGGGTGAGCAGTTCTTC
TRBV6-2/TRBV6-3	NA	NA	TRBJ2-4	CASNTKLEGQYF	TGTGCCAGCAACACCAAATTAGAAGGGCAGTACTTC
TRBV20-1	NA	NA	TRBJ2-3	CSAKLSTDTQYF	TGCAGTGCTAAGTTAAGCACAGATACGCAGTATTTT
TRBV12-3/TRBV12-4	NA	TRBD2	TRBJ2-1	CASSWGLNQQFF	TGTGCCAGCAGTTGGGGACTAAATCAGCAGTTCTTC
TRBV29-1	NA	TRBD1	TRBJ2-1	CSVETLDRDEQFF	TGCAGCGTTGAAACGTTAGACAGGGATGAGCAGTTCTTC
TRBV3-1	few	TRBD2	TRBJ2-3	CASSLRSGSSGDTQYF	TGTGCCAGCAGCCTCAGAAGCGGGAGCTCGGGGGATACGCAGTATTTT
TRBV20-1	NA	NA	TRBJ2-7	CSARIDEYEQYF	TGCAGTGCTCGAATCGACGAGTACGAGCAGTACTTC
TRBV20-1	NA	TRBD1	TRBJ1-1	CSARDIRGHTEAFF	TGCAGTGCTAGAGATATCAGGGGGCATACTGAAGCTTTCTTT
TRBV12-3/TRBV12-4	many	TRBD1	TRBJ1-1	CASSPGQLNTEAFF	TGTGCCAGCAGCCCGGGACAGCTGAACACTGAAGCTTTCTTT
TRBV5-6	NA	NA	TRBJ2-1	CASSPVLAVSSYNEQFF	TGTGCCAGCAGCCCAGTCTTAGCAGTTAGCTCCTACAATGAGCAGTTCTTC
TRBV20-1	NA	NA	TRBJ1-4	CSARKQGWVNEKLFF	TGCAGTGCTAGAAAGCAGGGGTGGGTAAATGAAAAACTGTTTTTT
TRBV20-1	few	TRBD2	TRBJ2-1	CSAKYSGGTTNEQFF	TGCAGTGCTAAGTATAGCGGGGGGACTACGAATGAGCAGTTCTTC
TRBV6-2/TRBV6-3	NA	TRBD1	TRBJ1-4	CASSTADRGEKLFF	TGTGCCAGCAGTACGGCGGACAGGGGTGAAAAACTGTTTTTT
TRBV6-7	NA	NA	TRBJ2-1	CASSYKAGEDVKFF	TGTGCCAGCAGTTATAAGGCAGGGGAAGATGTTAAGTTCTTC
TRBV20-1	NA	TRBD2	TRBJ2-1	CSARLPPRLAGGPEGHEQFF	TGCAGTGCTAGGTTGCCGCCTCGCCTAGCGGGAGGGCCTGAGGGCCATGAGCAGTTCTTC
TRBV4-2	few	NA	TRBJ2-1	CASSQIYNEQFF	TGTGCCAGCAGCCAGATCTACAATGAGCAGTTCTTC
TRBV4-1	NA	NA	TRBJ2-6	CASSPEPLSGANVLTF	TGCGCCAGCAGCCCCGAACCACTCTCTGGGGCCAACGTCCTGACTTTC
TRBV27	NA	NA	TRBJ2-5	CASSLGVGSDQYF	TGTGCCAGCAGTTTAGGGGTGGGAAGTGACCAGTACTTC
TRBV5-1	NA	TRBD1	TRBJ2-3	CASSSYTGGDTQYF	TGCGCCAGCAGCTCCTATACAGGGGGGGATACGCAGTATTTT
TRBV7-9	NA	NA	TRBJ1-2	CASSFRSDGYTF	TGTGCCAGCAGCTTCCGGTCGGATGGCTACACCTTC
TRBV13	NA	TRBD1	TRBJ2-7	CASSRDRLEQYF	TGTGCCAGCAGCCGGGACAGGCTCGAGCAGTACTTC
TRBV3-1	NA	NA	TRBJ1-6	CASNSDGTDSPLHF	TGTGCCAGCAACTCGGACGGGACGGACTCACCCCTCCACTTT
TRBV5-5	NA	TRBD2	TRBJ2-7	CASNLAGGRAYNEQYF	TGTGCCAGCAACCTAGCGGGAGGGAGGGCCTACAATGAGCAGTACTTC
TRBV15	NA	NA	TRBJ1-2	CATSRDLGADGYTF	TGTGCCACCAGCAGAGATCTAGGGGCTGATGGCTACACCTTC
TRBV29-1	NA	NA	TRBJ2-5	CSVSRGQSRRETQYF	TGCAGCGTCTCCCGGGGGCAGTCCCGGCGAGAGACCCAGTACTTC
TRBV12-3/TRBV12-4	NA	TRBD2	TRBJ2-3	CASSSGLVGTDTQYF	TGTGCCAGCAGTTCGGGACTAGTGGGTACAGATACGCAGTATTTT
TRBV14	NA	NA	TRBJ2-1	CASSHPDFNEQFF	TGTGCCAGCAGCCATCCCGACTTCAATGAGCAGTTCTTC
TRBV6-1	NA	TRBD1	TRBJ2-5	CASSKGQGGETQYF	TGTGCCAGCAGTAAGGGACAGGGGGGCGAGACCCAGTACTTC
TRBV10-3	NA	NA	TRBJ1-4	CAIRPGGQNNEKLFF	TGTGCCATCCGACCTGGGGGGCAGAATAATGAAAAACTGTTTTTT
TRBV10-3	NA	NA	TRBJ2-7	CAIGGGGSYYEQYF	TGTGCCATCGGGGGAGGGGGGAGCTACTACGAGCAGTACTTC
TRBV21-1	NA	NA	TRBJ1-2	CASSKKTGCYTF	TGTGCCAGCAGCAAAAAAACAGGTTGCTACACCTTC
TRBV5-1	NA	NA	TRBJ2-7	CASSLLGGRTPSYEQYF	TGCGCCAGCAGCTTGTTAGGGGGGAGGACGCCTTCCTACGAGCAGTACTTC
TRBV27	NA	TRBD2	TRBJ2-7	CASSLRLSGRVHEQYF	TGTGCCAGCAGTCTCAGGCTTAGCGGGAGGGTCCACGAGCAGTACTTC
TRBV6-6	once	NA	TRBJ1-1	CASSPNLGMNTEAFF	TGTGCCAGCAGTCCTAACCTAGGCATGAACACTGAAGCTTTCTTT
TRBV20-1	NA	NA	TRBJ1-2	CSARIGADGYTF	TGCAGTGCTAGAATCGGTGCTGATGGCTACACCTTC
TRBV20-1	NA	NA	TRBJ2-3	CSAQLRTDTQYF	TGCAGTGCCCAACTACGTACAGATACGCAGTATTTT
TRBV4-1	once	NA	TRBJ2-2	CASSPGGRLGNTGELFF	TGCGCCAGCAGCCCCGGAGGTCGGCTAGGTAACACCGGGGAGCTGTTTTTT
TRBV12-3/TRBV12-4	NA	TRBD1	TRBJ1-2	CASGPEGAPDYGYTF	TGTGCCAGCGGTCCCGAGGGGGCTCCCGACTATGGCTACACCTTC
TRBV6-6	few	TRBD2	TRBJ2-7	CASTTGGRLSYEQYF	TGTGCCAGCACCACGGGGGGACGGCTCTCCTACGAGCAGTACTTC
TRBV2	NA	NA	TRBJ1-1	CASSDRGAATEAFF	TGTGCCAGCAGTGACCGGGGGGCGGCTACTGAAGCTTTCTTT
TRBV9	NA	NA	TRBJ2-7	CASSPPARGGPHYEQYF	TGTGCCAGCAGCCCACCGGCGCGAGGGGGGCCCCACTACGAGCAGTACTTC
TRBV6-5	NA	NA	TRBJ1-1	CASNRMNTEAFF	TGTGCCAGCAACCGTATGAACACTGAAGCTTTCTTT
TRBV4-1	NA	TRBD1	TRBJ1-3	CASSDWTGGSGNAIYF	TGCGCCAGCAGCGACTGGACAGGCGGCTCTGGAAACGCCATATATTTT
TRBV5-6	NA	NA	TRBJ2-7	CASSDREGRLCEQYF	TGTGCCAGCAGCGACCGTGAGGGGAGGCTTTGCGAGCAGTACTTC
TRBV3-1	NA	NA	TRBJ1-4	CASSPTGRNGEKLFF	TGTGCCAGCAGCCCAACAGGCCGGAATGGTGAAAAACTGTTTTTT
TRBV6-5	NA	NA	TRBJ1-6	CASSYYETRDGDLQNSPLHF	TGTGCCAGCAGTTACTATGAGACCCGAGACGGAGACCTCCAAAATTCACCCCTCCACTTT
TRBV5-4	NA	NA	TRBJ2-5	CASSLDSTGIGETQYF	TGTGCCAGCAGCCTCGACAGTACAGGGATCGGAGAGACCCAGTACTTC
TRBV4-2	NA	NA	TRBJ2-7	CASSQLQPGPSYEQYF	TGTGCCAGCAGCCAACTTCAACCGGGACCCTCCTACGAGCAGTACTTC
TRBV7-2	few	TRBD1	TRBJ2-7	CASSPYPGGATYEQYF	TGTGCCAGCAGCCCGTACCCAGGGGGCGCGACCTACGAGCAGTACTTC
TRBV7-2	NA	NA	TRBJ2-2	CASSQKLDGAGELFF	TGTGCCAGCAGCCAAAAGCTGGACGGGGCCGGGGAGCTGTTTTTT
TRBV12-3/TRBV12-4	NA	NA	TRBJ2-7	CAGSLGLGEQYF	TGTGCCGGCAGTTTGGGTTTGGGTGAGCAGTACTTC
TRBV6-2/TRBV6-3	NA	NA	TRBJ1-2	CASKTGTWGYGYTF	TGTGCCAGCAAAACAGGGACCTGGGGCTATGGCTACACCTTC
TRBV10-3	NA	TRBD2	TRBJ2-3	CAITRTSGGSTDTQYF	TGTGCCATCACTAGGACTAGCGGGGGATCTACAGATACGCAGTATTTT
TRBV4-2	NA	NA	TRBJ1-2	CASTGFRPANYGYTF	TGTGCCAGCACCGGGTTTAGGCCCGCCAACTATGGCTACACCTTC
TRBV10-3	NA	NA	TRBJ1-1	CAISENQDRLGNIEAFF	TGTGCCATCAGTGAGAATCAAGACAGGTTAGGGAACATTGAAGCTTTCTTT
TRBV20-1	NA	NA	TRBJ2-5	CSASALIGGETQYF	TGCAGTGCTAGCGCGTTGATTGGGGGGGAGACCCAGTACTTC
TRBV20-1	NA	TRBD2	TRBJ2-3	CSASFLAGTSTDTQYF	TGCAGTGCTAGTTTTCTAGCGGGTACTAGCACAGATACGCAGTATTTT
TRBV4-2	NA	NA	TRBJ2-3	CASSQDPDGGVADTQYF	TGTGCCAGCAGCCAAGATCCCGACGGGGGCGTCGCAGATACGCAGTATTTT